Sequencing of this TCR beta chain was carried out in a study of blood T cell repertoires in COVID-19. J lost 12 bases, V lost 4 bases, and 4 bases had no gene match. The CDR3 is made up of 12 amino acids. Germline loops: CDR1 LGHDT, CDR2 YNNKEL (reference sequence). The repertoire was sequenced with immunoSEQ multiplex PCR; TCRdb's copy has only in-frame clones and lacks some. The sample yields some 190,000 clones, roughly four fifths seen once. This chain uses TRBV3-1 (or the pseudogene TRBV3-2) with TRBJ2-1; 9 bases line up with TRBD2. Sequenced sample: peripheral blood. The TCR was taken from a woman of 80 years or more with COVID-19, enrolled during active disease. The CDR3 sequence is CASSPNSGRQFF. Here the CDR3 DNA reads TGTGCCAGCAGCCCTAATAGCGGGAGGCAGTTCTTC.